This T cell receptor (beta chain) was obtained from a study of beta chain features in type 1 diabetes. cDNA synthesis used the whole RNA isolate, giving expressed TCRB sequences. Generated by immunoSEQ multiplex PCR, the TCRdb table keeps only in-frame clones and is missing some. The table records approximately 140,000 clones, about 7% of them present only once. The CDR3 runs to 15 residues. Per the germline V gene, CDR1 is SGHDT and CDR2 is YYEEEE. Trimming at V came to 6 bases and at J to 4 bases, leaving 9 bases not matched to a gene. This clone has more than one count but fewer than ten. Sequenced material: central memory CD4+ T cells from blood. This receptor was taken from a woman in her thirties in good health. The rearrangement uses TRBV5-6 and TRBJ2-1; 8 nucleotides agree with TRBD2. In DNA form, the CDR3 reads TGTGCCAGCACGTTAAGGGGACTAGGTTACAATGAGCAGTTCTTC. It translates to CASTLRGLGYNEQFF.